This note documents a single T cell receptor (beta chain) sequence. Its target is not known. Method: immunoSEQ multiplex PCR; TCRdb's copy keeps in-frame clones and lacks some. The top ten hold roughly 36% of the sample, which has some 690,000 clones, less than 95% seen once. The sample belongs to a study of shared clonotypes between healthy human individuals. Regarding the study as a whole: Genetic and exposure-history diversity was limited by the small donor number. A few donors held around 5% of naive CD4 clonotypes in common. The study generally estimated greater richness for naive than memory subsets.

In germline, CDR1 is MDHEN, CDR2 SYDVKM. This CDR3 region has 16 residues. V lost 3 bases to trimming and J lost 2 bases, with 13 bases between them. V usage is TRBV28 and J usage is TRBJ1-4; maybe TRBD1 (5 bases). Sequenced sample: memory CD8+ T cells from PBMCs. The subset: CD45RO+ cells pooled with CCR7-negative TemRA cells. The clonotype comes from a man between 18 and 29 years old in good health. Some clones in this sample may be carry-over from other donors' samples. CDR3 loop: CASSFGGGGTNEKLFF. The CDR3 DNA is TGTGCCAGCAGTTTTGGCGGGGGAGGCACTAATGAAAAACTGTTTTTT.